The 20 T cell receptor beta chains below all came from one sample that was sequenced in a study of OX40 agonist ivuxolimab in advanced cancers. Here immunoSEQ multiplex PCR was the method, and the copy in TCRdb shows in-frame clones only, minus some. This sample yields approximately 49,000 clones, of which around 85% are seen a single time; around 21% belongs to the top ten. This specimen was CD4+ or CD8+ T cells sorted from blood, taken in a trial of the OX40 agonist ivuxolimab. The source is an adult with an advanced solid tumor such as melanoma, head and neck, liver or kidney cancer.

The gene calls are TRBV4-2 and TRBJ1-5, with a possible D match to TRBD1 (6 bases). This CDR3 spans 16 amino acids. Trimming took 0 bases from V and 0 from J, leaving 9 bases between them. Germline loops: CDR1 LGHNA, CDR2 YNFKEQ. The CDR3 nucleotides read TGTGCCAGCAGCCAAGATAAACAGGGTAGCAATCAGCCCCAGCATTTT. It is translated as CASSQDKQGSNQPQHF.

The rearrangement uses TRBV1 and TRBJ2-7; the table calls TRBD2, which could not be checked here. TRBV1 is designated a pseudogene. The CDR3 totals 17 residues. In DNA form, the CDR3 reads TGCACCAGCAGCCAAGCGCTAGCGGGCAGCCTCTCCTACGAGCAGTACGTC. Translating it yields CTSSQALAGSLSYEQYV.

This rearrangement joins TRBV7-9 to TRBJ2-1, with D possibly being TRBD2 (5 bases). Between the trimmed V and J ends, which lost 3 bases and 8 bases, there was a span of 5 bases. The CDR3 length is 11 residues. CDR1 is SEHNR, CDR2 FQNEAQ, per germline (reference sequence). CDR3 bases: TGTGCCAGCAGCTTGGGAGATGAGCAGTTCTTC. It specifies CASSLGDEQFF. The variable domain in full, with the rest retrieved from reference TRBV7-9 and TRBJ2-1, is DTGVSQNPRHKITKRGQNVTFRCDPISEHNRLYWYRQTLGQGPEFLTYFQNEAQLEKSRLLSDRFSAERPKGSFSTLEIQRTEQGDSAMYLCASSLGDEQFFGPGTRLTVL.

The chain links TRBV27 to TRBJ2-1; D is possibly TRBD2 (5 bases). This CDR3 is 12 amino acids long. Trimming shortened V by 5 bases and J by 10 bases, and 12 bases separated the two germline ends. Germline CDR1 is MNHEY and CDR2 is SMNVEV (reference sequence). The CDR3 here is CASSPLGWEQFF. The CDR3 DNA reads TGTGCCAGCAGTCCACTAGGCTGGGAGCAGTTCTTC.

CDR3 protein: CARRLPFRDRGQIGTEAFF. DNA for the CDR3: TGTGCCAGAAGGCTTCCGTTTAGGGACAGGGGCCAAATTGGGACTGAAGCTTTCTTT. The rearrangement joins TRBV6-4 to TRBJ1-1, with 10 bases that match TRBD1. Germline CDR1 reads MRHNA; CDR2 reads SNTAGT. The CDR3 spans 19 residues. J gave up 5 bases and V 9 bases, and 24 bases lay outside the gene matches.

The gene calls are TRBV4-2 and TRBJ1-1; the D gene is possibly TRBD1 (5 bases). This CDR3 comprises 19 residues. CDR1 and CDR2 from the germline V gene are LGHNA and YNFKEQ. Trimming shortened V by 0 bases and J by 0 bases, and 20 bases separated the two germline ends. The CDR3: CASSQDRWGGRLVNTEAFF. The CDR3 coding sequence is TGTGCCAGCAGCCAAGATCGGTGGGGGGGGAGGTTGGTGAACACTGAAGCTTTCTTT.

The gene calls are TRBV7-8 and TRBJ2-3, with 8 bases aligning to TRBD1. The V gene end was trimmed by 1 base and the J gene end by 4 bases; junction bases not matched to a gene: 10. CDR3 length equals 17 residues. The V gene's germline CDR1 is SGHVS and CDR2 FQNEAQ. CDR3 nucleotides: TGTGCCAGCAGCTTAGATGCGTTCCAGGGGGCCGCAGATACGCAGTATTTT. Its protein product is CASSLDAFQGAADTQYF.

This clone appeared a single time. The chain recombines TRBV7-2 with TRBJ1-5; D ambiguous. The CDR3 has 15 amino acids. CDR1 is SGHTA and CDR2 is FQGNSA in the germline V gene. V was shortened by 5 bases and J by 0 bases, with 11 bases between the two germline ends. CDR3 protein: CASSPGGISNQPQHF. CDR3 bases: TGTGCCAGCAGCCCAGGAGGTATTAGCAATCAGCCCCAGCATTTT. Full variable domain (rest looked up from reference TRBV7-2 and TRBJ1-5): GAGVSQSPSNKVTEKGKDVELRCDPISGHTALYWYRQSLGQGLEFLIYFQGNSAPDKSGLPSDRFSAERTGGSVSTLTIQRTQQEDSAVYLCASSPGGISNQPQHFGDGTRLSIL.

The chain has TRBV19 and TRBJ1-3, with 11 nucleotides matching TRBD1. Trimming took 6 bases from V and 8 from J; bases not matched to a gene: 9. CDR1 and CDR2 from the germline V gene are LNHDA and SQIVND (reference sequence). The CDR3 is 15 amino acids. In DNA form, the CDR3 reads TGTGCCAGTAGCTGGACAGGGGGCCAGTTGGACACCATATATTTT. Protein sequence: CASSWTGGQLDTIYF.

The chain couples TRBV4-2 to TRBJ2-7, with 9 nucleotides matching TRBD1. V lost 2 bases, J lost 1 base, and 9 bases stayed unmatched. Germline CDR1 reads LGHNA; CDR2 reads YNFKEQ. The CDR3 totals 17 residues. The CDR3 is CASSQPGQGKASYEQYF. The CDR3 region has the DNA TGTGCCAGCAGCCAACCCGGACAGGGGAAAGCATCCTACGAGCAGTACTTC.

This clone was recorded only once. The J gene is TRBJ1-2, the V gene TRBV6-1; TRBD1 matches 7 bases. V gave up 6 bases and J gave up 8 bases; unmatched junction bases: 6. This CDR3 region has 12 residues. Germline V lookup: CDR1 MNHNS, CDR2 SASEGT. The CDR3 DNA is TGTGCCAGCAGGGGGGACAGTTGGGGCTACACCTTC. Translation gives CASRGDSWGYTF.

V and J are TRBV7-9 and TRBJ2-3; 8 bases line up with TRBD1. After removal of 6 bases from V and 0 bases from J, the junction contained 8 bases not matched to a gene. This CDR3 has 16 amino acids. The germline gives CDR1 SEHNR, CDR2 FQNEAQ (reference sequence). CDR3 coding DNA: TGTGCCAGCAGTCGATATGGGGACAGGAGCACAGATACGCAGTATTTT. Protein product: CASSRYGDRSTDTQYF.

This clone occurred a few times. V usage is TRBV4-3 and J usage is TRBJ1-3; D may be TRBD1 (6 bases). The CDR3 is 14 amino acids. The V end lost 2 bases, the J end lost 4 bases, and 9 bases lay between the germline ends. CDR1 is LGHNA, CDR2 YSLEER, per germline. The CDR3 DNA reads TGCGCCAGCAGCCAACAGGGGTGGGGAAACACCATATATTTT. It yields the protein CASSQQGWGNTIYF.

The sample holds a few counts of this clone. The V and J genes are TRBV11-2 and TRBJ2-5; 7 bases match TRBD1. Trimming cost V 4 bases and J 0 bases; bases outside gene matches: 8. In germline, CDR1 is SGHAT, CDR2 FQNNGV. The CDR3 has 16 amino acids. The CDR3 DNA is TGTGCCAGCAGCTCGAAATTCACAGGGGACCAAGAGACCCAGTACTTC. Protein: CASSSKFTGDQETQYF.

The gene calls are TRBV4-1 and TRBJ2-7; 8 bases are shared with TRBD1. CDR1 and CDR2 (germline): MGHRA, YSYEKL. The CDR3 length is 14 residues. V shed 0 bases and J 7 bases; nucleotides not matched to a gene: 5. CDR3 DNA: TGCGCCAGCAGCCAAGATAGGACAGGGTGGGAGCAGTACGTC. Encoded protein: CASSQDRTGWEQYV.

The chain is built from TRBV4-2 and TRBJ1-1, with TRBD1 matching over 8 bases. CDR1 and CDR2 from the germline V gene are LGHNA and YNFKEQ. J gave up 0 bases and V 1 base, and 4 bases lay outside the gene matches. CDR3 length: 16 amino acids. The CDR3 DNA is TGTGCCAGCAGCCAAGTCTGGACAGGGATGAACACTGAAGCTTTCTTT. It is translated as CASSQVWTGMNTEAFF.

The chain is built from TRBV9 and TRBJ1-5; tentatively, D is TRBD1 (6 bases). Looked up from germline, CDR1 is SGDLS and CDR2 is YYNGEE. The CDR3 sequence is 14 residues long. Deletions cut 4 bases from V and 6 bases from J, with 14 bases between. CDR3 in DNA: TGTGCCAGCAGCCAAGAAGGGGGAGGTCAGCCCCAGCATTTT. Translated, it gives CASSQEGGGQPQHF.

The rearrangement links TRBV7-3 to TRBJ2-3; TRBD2 is a possible D gene (5 bases). Germline CDR1 is SGHTA and CDR2 is FQGTGA. The V gene lost 1 base and the J gene lost 0 bases, with 8 bases spanning the gap. This CDR3 spans 15 amino acids. The DNA of the CDR3 is TGTGCCAGCAGCTTAAACGGAGGAAGCACAGATACGCAGTATTTT. Its protein product is CASSLNGGSTDTQYF. Complete variable domain (other parts from reference TRBV7-3 and TRBJ2-3): GAGVSQTPSNKVTEKGKYVELRCDPISGHTALYWYRQSLGQGPEFLIYFQGTGAADDSGLPNDRFFAVRPEGSVSTLKIQRTERGDSAVYLCASSLNGGSTDTQYFGPGTRLTVL.

The chain employs TRBV15 and TRBJ2-7; D gene unclear. V gave up 0 bases and J gave up 0 bases, with 6 bases separating them. The CDR3 length is 14 residues. Per the germline V gene, CDR1 is LNHNV and CDR2 is YYDKDF (reference sequence). CDR3 loop: CATSRDRTSYEQYF. The DNA of the CDR3 is TGTGCCACCAGCAGAGACCGGACCTCCTACGAGCAGTACTTC.

The rearrangement uses TRBV27 and TRBJ1-1, with D perhaps TRBD1 (5 bases). The CDR3 spans 15 residues. V lost 5 bases to trimming and J lost 4 bases, with 17 bases between them. Germline values: CDR1 MNHEY, CDR2 SMNVEV (reference sequence). The CDR3 reads CASSAGSHPLTEAFF. DNA for the CDR3: TGTGCCAGCAGTGCAGGGTCCCACCCCCTCACTGAAGCTTTCTTT.